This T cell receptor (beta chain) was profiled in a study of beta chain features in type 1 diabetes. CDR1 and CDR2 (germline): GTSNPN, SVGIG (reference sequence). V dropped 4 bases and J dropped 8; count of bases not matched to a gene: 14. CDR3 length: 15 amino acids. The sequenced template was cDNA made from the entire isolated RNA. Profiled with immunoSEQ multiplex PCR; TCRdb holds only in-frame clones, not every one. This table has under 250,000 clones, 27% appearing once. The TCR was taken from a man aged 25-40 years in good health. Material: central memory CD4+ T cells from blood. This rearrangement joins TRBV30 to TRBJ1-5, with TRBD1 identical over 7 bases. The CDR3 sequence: CAWMRAGGIGEPQHF. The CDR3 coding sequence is TGTGCCTGGATGCGCGCAGGGGGGATCGGAGAGCCCCAGCATTTT.